This TCR beta chain was retrieved from a study of cytomegalovirus exposure and HLA in healthy donors. V was trimmed by 3 bases and J by 4 bases, leaving 13 bases between them. CDR1 is SEHNR and CDR2 is FQNEAQ in the germline V gene (reference sequence). The CDR3 length is 14 residues. Overall study findings and caveats: Across donors, sequencing depth was assumed by presence/absence analyses to be roughly uniform. Earlier results showed most TCR beta V segments being productive about 87% or about 30% of the time. The authors later found most CMV-associated TCR beta chains appeared HLA-restricted. The study listed approximately 160 cytomegalovirus-associated TCR beta chains.

Use of 60 Vbeta and 13 Jbeta primers characterized the PCR. Sequencing was performed with immunoSEQ multiplex PCR; in TCRdb, only in-frame clones are kept and a portion is missing. Of about 180,000 clones listed, approximately 80% are singletons. Concerning this clone itself: Its antigen remains unknown.

The chain employs TRBV7-9 and TRBJ2-7; D is undetermined. The sequencing sample was made of PBMCs. The TCR sequence derives from a man aged 25-45 years in good health and CMV-seronegative. The CDR3 region is CASSFGQSIYEQYF. As DNA, the CDR3 is TGTGCCAGCAGCTTTGGGCAGTCTATATACGAGCAGTACTTC.